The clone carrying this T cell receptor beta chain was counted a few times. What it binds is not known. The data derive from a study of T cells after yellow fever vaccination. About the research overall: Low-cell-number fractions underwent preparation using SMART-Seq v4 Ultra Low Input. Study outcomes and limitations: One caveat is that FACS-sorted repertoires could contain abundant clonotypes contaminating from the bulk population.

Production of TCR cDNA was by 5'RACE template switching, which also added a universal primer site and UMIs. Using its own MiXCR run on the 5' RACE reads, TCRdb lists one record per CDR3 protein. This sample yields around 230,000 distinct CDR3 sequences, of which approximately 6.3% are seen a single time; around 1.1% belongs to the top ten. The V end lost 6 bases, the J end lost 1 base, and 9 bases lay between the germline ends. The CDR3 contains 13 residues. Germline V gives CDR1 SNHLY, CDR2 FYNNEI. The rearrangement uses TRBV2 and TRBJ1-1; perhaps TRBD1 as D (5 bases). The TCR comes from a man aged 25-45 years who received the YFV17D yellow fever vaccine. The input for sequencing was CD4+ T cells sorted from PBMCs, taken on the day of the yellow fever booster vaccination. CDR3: CASSAGQNTEAFF. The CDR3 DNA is TGTGCCAGCAGCGCTGGACAGAACACTGAAGCTTTCTTT.